This entry features one T cell receptor beta chain sequence. The sample belongs to a study of blood T cell repertoires in COVID-19. Study summary: The United States, Italy and Spain provided the acute and convalescent COVID-19 samples. Nucleic acid was either cDNA or gDNA, and it came from T cells, B-cell-depleted T cells, or PBMCs.

Methods used by the authors: Scientists estimated how many nucleated cells there were by amplifying reference gene primers. Clones were read by immunoSEQ multiplex PCR, and TCRdb kept only the in-frame ones, dropping some. For V, J and clone size, that table is used; D and trimming come from the DNA. Of around 180,000 clones listed, about 83% are singletons. The V gene's germline CDR1 is SQVTM and CDR2 ANQGSEA. Trimming took 6 bases from V and 7 from J, leaving 18 bases between them. The CDR3 runs to 13 residues. Source material: peripheral blood. This clonotype was obtained from a human donor in a cohort sampled during active COVID-19. The V and J genes are TRBV29-1 and TRBJ1-1; no firm D call. The CDR3 is CSVWAYLSGEAFF. The CDR3 bases are TGCAGCGTCTGGGCCTACCTGAGTGGTGAAGCTTTCTTT.